Following are 29 T cell receptor beta chains from one sample sequenced in a study of cytomegalovirus exposure and HLA in healthy donors. A multiplex PCR was run with 60 Vbeta primers and 13 Jbeta primers. Only in-frame clones appear in the TCRdb table, and some are missing; sequencing was by immunoSEQ multiplex PCR. The table lists about 130,000 clones, with approximately 1.5% in the top ten. The sequenced material came from PBMCs. The origin of the receptors is a woman aged 40 to 50 in good health and CMV-seronegative.

V is TRBV5-5 and J is TRBJ1-6, with 8 positions matching TRBD1. Germline CDR1 and CDR2: SGHKS and YYEKEE (reference sequence). Losses at the gene ends were 2 bases for V and 6 bases for J; bases not matched to a gene: 4. The CDR3 has 15 amino acids. CDR3 nucleotide sequence: TGTGCCAGCAGCTTTATCACAGGGGGTAATTCACCCCTCCACTTT. This sequence encodes CASSFITGGNSPLHF.

V usage is TRBV6-4 and J usage is TRBJ2-3, with 11 nucleotides matching TRBD1. The trim removed 6 bases at V and 4 bases at J, leaving 15 bases unmatched. CDR3 length equals 18 residues. CDR1 and CDR2 from the germline V gene are MRHNA and SNTAGT. In DNA, the CDR3 is TGTGCCAGCAGCATTGGAGGAGGGGGGACAGGGGGAGCAGATACGCAGTATTTT. Its protein product is CASSIGGGGTGGADTQYF.

The V call is TRBV7-9, the J call TRBJ2-7, with D tentatively TRBD1 (7 bases). V was cut by 3 bases and J by 2 bases, with 11 bases left in between. The CDR3 has 14 amino acids. CDR1 and CDR2 (germline): SEHNR, FQNEAQ (reference sequence). The CDR3 loop reads CASSLGGQTYEQYF. In DNA form, the CDR3 reads TGTGCCAGCAGCTTGGGGGGACAGACCTACGAGCAGTACTTC.

V gene TRBV2 combines with J gene TRBJ1-4; D might be TRBD1 (5 bases). Per the germline V gene, CDR1 is SNHLY and CDR2 is FYNNEI. The CDR3 loop spans 15 amino acids. V lost 2 bases and J 4 bases, leaving 11 bases between the germline ends. The CDR3 sequence: CASSETRVINEKLFF. The CDR3 DNA is TGTGCCAGCAGTGAAACCAGGGTGATTAATGAAAAACTGTTTTTT. Filled out from reference TRBV2 and TRBJ1-4, the complete variable domain reads EPEVTQTPSHQVTQMGQEVILRCVPISNHLYFYWYRQILGQKVEFLVSFYNNEISEKSEIFDDQFSVERPDGSNFTLKIRSTKLEDSAMYFCASSETRVINEKLFFGSGTQLSVL.

The chain is built from TRBV7-7 and TRBJ2-5; D call uncertain. Looked up from germline, CDR1 is SSHAT and CDR2 is FNYEAQ (reference sequence). The CDR3 has 11 residues. CDR3 protein: CASPRRETQYF. CDR3 coding DNA: TGTGCTAGCCCCCGCCGGGAGACCCAGTACTTC.

The chain links TRBV2 to TRBJ1-1, with 8 bases fitting TRBD1. Trimming cost V 6 bases and J 9 bases; bases outside gene matches: 6. The germline V gene encodes CDR1 SNHLY and CDR2 FYNNEI. There are 12 residues in the CDR3. The CDR3 DNA sequence: TGTGCCAGCAGGGCCGACAGGGGACAAGCTTTCTTT. Protein sequence: CASRADRGQAFF. The variable domain in full, completed from reference TRBV2 and TRBJ1-1, reads EPEVTQTPSHQVTQMGQEVILRCVPISNHLYFYWYRQILGQKVEFLVSFYNNEISEKSEIFDDQFSVERPDGSNFTLKIRSTKLEDSAMYFCASRADRGQAFFGQGTRLTVV.

This chain connects TRBV7-2 to TRBJ1-5, with 7 bases aligning to TRBD1. Germline V gives CDR1 SGHTA, CDR2 FQGNSA. V was pared by 3 bases and J by 6 bases, with 5 bases of the junction left unmatched. This CDR3 is 14 amino acids long. The CDR3 spells CASSFTGVGQPQHF. CDR3 in DNA: TGTGCCAGCAGCTTTACAGGGGTGGGTCAGCCCCAGCATTTT.

V usage is TRBV5-6 and J usage is TRBJ1-2, with 8 bases fitting TRBD1. Germline assignment: CDR1 SGHDT and CDR2 YYEEEE. CDR3 length equals 15 residues. Trimming removed 0 bases from V and 4 bases from J; junction bases left unmatched: 5. In DNA, the CDR3 is TGTGCCAGCAGCTTGGTGCAGGGGGCCGGCTATGGCTACACCTTC. Translation gives CASSLVQGAGYGYTF. The full variable domain, in which reference TRBV5-6 and TRBJ1-2 provide the parts outside the CDR3, is DAGVTQSPTHLIKTRGQQVTLRCSPKSGHDTVSWYQQALGQGPQFIFQYYEEEERQRGNFPDRFSGHQFPNYSSELNVNALLLGDSALYLCASSLVQGAGYGYTFGSGTRLTVV.

This rearrangement joins TRBV7-8 to TRBJ1-1; 8 bases are a match to TRBD1. Germline V gene sequence: CDR1 SGHVS, CDR2 FQNEAQ. The CDR3 length is 12 residues. Trimming at V came to 0 bases and at J to 10 bases, leaving 1 base not matched to a gene. For the CDR3, the DNA is TGTGCCAGCAGCTTAGCAACAGGGGGAGCTTTCTTT. Amino acid sequence: CASSLATGGAFF.

This chain joins TRBV27 and TRBJ2-7, with D perhaps matching TRBD1 (6 bases). Germline V lookup: CDR1 MNHEY, CDR2 SMNVEV (reference sequence). This CDR3 spans 14 amino acids. Trimming removed 3 bases at V and 4 bases at J, with 13 bases between. CDR3 protein: CASSFGRGGYEQYV. Written as DNA, the CDR3 is TGTGCCAGCAGTTTCGGCAGGGGTGGGTACGAGCAGTACGTC.

The chain carries TRBV7-9 and TRBJ1-6, with D possibly TRBD1 on 5 matching bases. V dropped 1 base and J dropped 9 bases, with 10 bases sitting between them. This CDR3 has 14 residues. The germline CDR1 and CDR2 sequences are SEHNR and FQNEAQ (reference sequence). In DNA, the CDR3 is TGTGCCAGCAGCTTAGAGGGCCAGGGTTCACCCCTCCACTTT. Amino acid sequence: CASSLEGQGSPLHF.

The chain is built from TRBV11-2 and TRBJ2-3, with 13 nucleotides matching TRBD2. Germline V gives CDR1 SGHAT, CDR2 FQNNGV. This CDR3 has 17 residues. The trim removed 1 base at V and 2 bases at J, leaving 3 bases unmatched. The CDR3 DNA follows: TGTGCCAGCAGCTTAGCAACTAGCGGGGGGGCCACAGATACGCAGTATTTT. Its protein is CASSLATSGGATDTQYF.

The chain uses TRBV27 and TRBJ2-7; 8 nucleotides match TRBD1. Per the germline V gene, CDR1 is MNHEY and CDR2 is SMNVEV (reference sequence). This CDR3 spans 13 amino acids. V was clipped by 8 bases and J by 3 bases; unmatched bases: 6. The CDR3, as DNA: TGTGCCAGCCGCCAGGGGGCCCGCTACGAGCAGTACGTC. Translated: CASRQGARYEQYV.

This chain links TRBV28 with TRBJ2-7; 7 nucleotides agree with TRBD1. From germline, CDR1 is MDHEN and CDR2 SYDVKM. This CDR3 is 17 amino acids long. The trim removed 2 bases at V and 1 base at J, leaving 11 bases unmatched. The CDR3 region has the DNA TGTGCCAGCAGTTTACCGACCACCTCAGGGGGATCCTACGAGCAGTACTTC. Protein product: CASSLPTTSGGSYEQYF.

V usage is TRBV19 and J usage is TRBJ2-1, with TRBD1 matching 8 bases. V lost 5 bases to trimming and J lost 9 bases; unmatched junction nucleotides: 9. Germline loops: CDR1 LNHDA, CDR2 SQIVND (reference sequence). The CDR3 sequence is 14 residues long. CDR3 protein: CASSFGQGSVEQFF. The CDR3 DNA sequence: TGTGCCAGTAGTTTTGGACAGGGTAGCGTTGAGCAGTTCTTC.

The J gene is TRBJ1-4, the V gene TRBV5-8; no firm D call. Deletions cut 4 bases from V and 5 bases from J, with 15 bases between. Per the germline V gene, CDR1 is SGHTS and CDR2 is YDEGEE. The CDR3 totals 15 residues. DNA for the CDR3: TGTGCCAGCAGCCCAGGACGGACTAACAATGAAAAACTGTTTTTT. This sequence encodes CASSPGRTNNEKLFF. Complete variable domain (other parts from reference TRBV5-8 and TRBJ1-4): EAGVTQSPTHLIKTRGQQATLRCSPISGHTSVYWYQQALGLGLQFLLWYDEGEERNRGNFPPRFSGRQFPNYSSELNVNALELEDSALYLCASSPGRTNNEKLFFGSGTQLSVL.

The J gene is TRBJ2-7, the V gene TRBV5-1; TRBD1 might be the D (5 bases). Germline values: CDR1 SGHRS, CDR2 YFSETQ. This CDR3 contains 15 residues. V was trimmed by 3 bases and J by 3 bases, leaving 16 bases between them. CDR3 amino acids: CASSWTSTVSYEQYF. The CDR3 nucleotides read TGCGCCAGCAGCTGGACCTCGACAGTCAGCTACGAGCAGTACTTC.

V gene TRBV7-8 combines with J gene TRBJ1-6, with a possible D match to TRBD1 (5 bases). CDR1 and CDR2 (germline): SGHVS, FQNEAQ. Between the trimmed V and J ends, which lost 3 bases and 8 bases, there was a span of 11 bases. CDR3 length: 14 amino acids. Written as DNA, the CDR3 is TGTGCCAGCAGCTTGCTTGGGGGGGATTCACCCCTCCACTTT. This codes for CASSLLGGDSPLHF.

CDR3 in DNA: TGTGCCAGTAGTATCAGGGGTCCTCCCCTCCACTTT. It encodes CASSIRGPPLHF. This chain joins TRBV19 and TRBJ1-6; D possibly corresponds to TRBD1 (6 bases). CDR3 size: 12 residues. CDR1 is LNHDA and CDR2 is SQIVND in the germline V gene (reference sequence). V dropped 3 bases and J dropped 13 bases, with 10 bases sitting between them.

V is TRBV6-4 and J is TRBJ1-2, with 8 positions matching TRBD1. This CDR3 is built from 13 residues. Germline V gives CDR1 MRHNA, CDR2 SNTAGT. Trimming cost V 4 bases and J 5 bases; bases outside gene matches: 3. The CDR3 here is CASSANRGYGYTF. CDR3 sequence (DNA): TGTGCCAGCAGTGCGAACAGGGGGTATGGCTACACCTTC.

The chain combines TRBV6-1 with TRBJ2-3, with a tentative D call TRBD2 (5 bases). The V end was cut by 4 bases, the J end by 0 bases, with 11 bases between. The CDR3 is 15 amino acids. CDR1 is MNHNS and CDR2 is SASEGT in the germline V gene. CDR3 in amino acids: CASSVDRTSTDTQYF. The CDR3 DNA reads as TGTGCCAGCAGTGTCGATCGGACTAGCACAGATACGCAGTATTTT.

V gene TRBV7-9 combines with J gene TRBJ1-2; D is uncertain. The CDR3 is 14 residues long. Trimming took off 5 bases at V and 5 bases at J, with 15 bases between the two ends. Germline-derived CDR1 and CDR2 are SEHNR and FQNEAQ (reference sequence). The CDR3 DNA reads as TGTGCCAGCAGCGCTCTTGACATGGGTTATGGCTACACCTTC. Its translation is CASSALDMGYGYTF.

J is TRBJ2-1 and V is TRBV7-6; D not resolved. CDR3 length: 12 amino acids. V lost 5 bases, J lost 6 bases, and 8 bases lay in between. Germline V lookup: CDR1 SGHVS, CDR2 FNYEAQ. The CDR3 coding sequence is TGTGCCAGCAGCCCTTACACCAATGAGCAGTTCTTC. This encodes CASSPYTNEQFF. Drawing the rest from reference TRBV7-6 and TRBJ2-1, the complete variable domain is GAGVSQSPRYKVTKRGQDVALRCDPISGHVSLYWYRQALGQGPEFLTYFNYEAQQDKSGLPNDRFSAERPEGSISTLTIQRTEQRDSAMYRCASSPYTNEQFFGPGTRLTVL.

This rearrangement joins TRBV5-1 to TRBJ1-1; 10 nucleotides align to TRBD1. The V and J ends lost 2 bases and 1 base, in that order; junction bases with no gene match: 2. Germline loops: CDR1 SGHRS, CDR2 YFSETQ. The CDR3 spans 15 residues. The CDR3 loop is CASSLRQGANTEAFF. In DNA, the CDR3 is TGCGCCAGCAGCTTAAGACAGGGGGCGAACACTGAAGCTTTCTTT.

The chain combines TRBV28 with TRBJ2-7, with unresolved D. Trimming took 5 bases from V and 3 from J, leaving 5 bases between them. In germline, CDR1 is MDHEN, CDR2 SYDVKM. CDR3 length equals 11 residues. The CDR3 coding sequence is TGTGCCAGCAGTCAGAACTACGAGCAGTACGTC. It translates to CASSQNYEQYV.

This chain joins TRBV4-1 and TRBJ1-3; D unresolved. The germline gives CDR1 MGHRA, CDR2 YSYEKL. CDR3 length: 16 amino acids. With 1 base removed from V and 0 bases from J, the gap between germline ends came to 10 bases. This CDR3 reads CASSQAHTDSGNTIYF. The DNA for the CDR3 is TGCGCCAGCAGCCAAGCTCATACAGACTCTGGAAACACCATATATTTT.

The chain employs TRBV7-6 and TRBJ2-7; 7 bases agree with TRBD2. Germline V gene sequence: CDR1 SGHVS, CDR2 FNYEAQ. After removal of 1 base from V and 0 bases from J, the junction contained 0 bases not matched to a gene. This CDR3 region has 14 residues. The CDR3 sequence: CASSLVAGSYEQYF. CDR3 nucleotides: TGTGCCAGCAGCTTAGTAGCGGGCTCCTACGAGCAGTACTTC.

This chain uses TRBV27 with TRBJ2-1; D may be TRBD1 (7 bases). Germline CDR1 is MNHEY and CDR2 is SMNVEV (reference sequence). This CDR3 has 16 amino acids. V was pared by 4 bases and J by 0 bases, with 13 bases between. The chain's CDR3 is CASSSSGGSSYNEQFF. CDR3 DNA sequence: TGTGCCAGCAGTTCCTCAGGGGGGAGCTCCTACAATGAGCAGTTCTTC.

The rearrangement uses TRBV5-1 and TRBJ2-7, with unresolved D. The V and J ends lost 0 bases and 3 bases respectively, with 4 bases between them. The CDR3 consists of 12 residues. Germline loops: CDR1 SGHRS, CDR2 YFSETQ. The CDR3 DNA reads as TGCGCCAGCAGCTTGGGGGACTACGAGCAGTACGTC. Amino acids: CASSLGDYEQYV.